This TCR beta chain came from a study of T cell responses to AZD1222 COVID-19 vaccine. In regard to this clone: The antigen is unknown.

The study's findings and limits: Females outnumbered males among donors, who were mostly white British; clonal diversity was possibly underestimated.

Generated by immunoSEQ multiplex PCR, the TCRdb table keeps only in-frame clones and is missing some. The profile covers under 300,000 clones, with 90% to 95% appearing a single time and 0.55% taken by the ten largest. The CDR3 covers 17 residues. Trimming cost V 0 bases and J 11 bases, with 24 bases left between them. Looked up from germline, CDR1 is SGHRS and CDR2 is YFSETQ. The TCR comes from an adult in good health. The chain uses TRBV5-1 and TRBJ2-1, with D uncertain. Sample: peripheral blood, taken on day 0 of AZD1222 vaccination. For the CDR3, the DNA is TGCGCCAGCAGCTTGGAGGCCCTCGGCTCAACCGGTTCACAGCAGTTCTTC. It codes for CASSLEALGSTGSQQFF.